This TCR beta chain was identified in a study of blood T cell repertoires in COVID-19. In the study overall: Sample material is recorded as cDNA or gDNA derived from T cells, B-cell-depleted T cells, or PBMCs.

Per germline, CDR1 SGHNT and CDR2 YYREEE (reference sequence). The V end lost 5 bases, the J end lost 5 bases, and 10 bases lay between the germline ends. This CDR3 comprises 12 residues. The sample holds one count of this clone. As handled by the study authors: Reference gene primers were amplified, and this amplification served to estimate nucleated cell counts. Method: immunoSEQ multiplex PCR; TCRdb's copy keeps in-frame clones and lacks some. V and J calls and clone size are as listed in that table; D and trimming were resolved from the DNA. The sample lists under 350,000 clones; about 83% were seen once.

The gene calls are TRBV5-4 and TRBJ1-1, with D unresolved. Sequenced input: peripheral blood. The clonotype was recovered from a woman aged 45-59 years who had recovered from COVID-19. DNA of the CDR3: TGTGCCAGCAGGGTGTCGGGGACTGAAGCTTTCTTT. Translated, it gives CASRVSGTEAFF.